A selection of T cell receptor delta chains follows, all from one sample in a study of gamma-delta T cells after stem cell transplantation. TCRdb re-analyzed the RT-PCR reads via CATT. This sample has around 1,500 delta-chain clones, with roughly a fifth found just once. Material: gamma-delta T cells. The receptors were gathered from a human donor. It is not recorded whose cells these are; they may come from a transplant donor. CDR3s include the opening cysteine and the closing phenylalanine or tryptophan. Each record gives: clone size, CDR3 length, V gene, J gene, D gene, CDR3 DNA, CDR3 protein. A D gene is named only where the DNA matches it firmly. Only part of the rows carry a size: once, few, many, or a class if the clone is expanded.

>hyperexpanded|15|TRDV2|TRDJ1|TRDD3
TGTGCCTGTGACACCTTACTGGGGGATAAAGATAAACTCATCTTT
CACDTLLGDKDKLIF
>.|14|TRDV2|TRDJ1|.
TGTGCCTGTGACACCTTAACATCCAAGGATAAACTCATCTTT
CACDTLTSKDKLIF
>medium-sized|18|TRDV2|TRDJ1|TRDD3
TGTGCCTGTGACACCCTACCTGCGGTGGGGGATGAAACCGATAAACTCATCTTT
CACDTLPAVGDETDKLIF
>.|18|TRDV2|TRDJ1|.
TGTGCCGTAGACACGCTTCAGGGCACAAACGTACTGGGCGATAAACTCATCTTT
CAVDTLQGTNVLGDKLIF
>few|19|TRDV2|TRDJ1|TRDD3
TGTGCCTGTGACACTGTTGGGGGATACGAAGGTAGGGACACCGATAAACTCATCTTT
CACDTVGGYEGRDTDKLIF
>few|22|TRDV2|TRDJ1|TRDD3
TGTGCCTGTGACACCTCGTTTACTGGGGATCGTGAAAATTCACCTGACACCGATAAACTCATCTTT
CACDTSFTGDRENSPDTDKLIF
>few|16|TRDV2|TRDJ1|TRDD3
TGTGCCTGTGACACCCTGGGGGATCGGTACACCGATAAACTCATCTTT
CACDTLGDRYTDKLIF
>.|15|TRDV2|TRDJ1|TRDD3
TGTGCCTGTGACACCGTTGATGGGGGATACGCTAAACTCATCTTT
CACDTVDGGYAKLIF
>large|18|TRDV2|TRDJ1|.
TGTGCCTGTGACACCTTGGAGGGGCCGCAAGGGTACACCGATAAACTCATCTTT
CACDTLEGPQGYTDKLIF
>.|18|TRDV2|TRDJ3|.
TGTGCCTGTGACAAAATCGGACTAGGGGCCTGGGACACCCGACAGATGTTTTTC
CACDKIGLGAWDTRQMFF
>few|15|TRDV2|TRDJ1|.
TGTGCCTGTGACACCGTAATTGCGGGGCCCGGTGAACTCATCTTT
CACDTVIAGPGELIF
>medium-sized|21|TRDV2|TRDJ3|TRDD3
TGTGCCTGTGACACTATGTGGGGGACCCCCAAGAGCTCCTGGGACACCCGACAGATGTTTTTC
CACDTMWGTPKSSWDTRQMFF
>few|19|TRDV2|TRDJ1|TRDD3
TGTGCCTGTGACTCCCCCTTTACTGGGGGAACCGGGGGCACCGATAAACTCATCTTT
CACDSPFTGGTGGTDKLIF
>.|14|TRDV2|TRDJ1|.
TGTGCCTGTGACACAATGGGGCTCACCGATAAACTCATCTTT
CACDTMGLTDKLIF
>large|16|TRDV2|TRDJ1|.
TGTGCCTGTCAGCCCCTTGAGGGGGACAACACCGATAAACTCATCTTT
CACQPLEGDNTDKLIF
>medium-sized|18|TRDV2|TRDJ1|TRDD3
TGTGCCTGTGACACCATATCTGGGGGATACGAGGACACCGATAAACTCATCTTT
CACDTISGGYEDTDKLIF